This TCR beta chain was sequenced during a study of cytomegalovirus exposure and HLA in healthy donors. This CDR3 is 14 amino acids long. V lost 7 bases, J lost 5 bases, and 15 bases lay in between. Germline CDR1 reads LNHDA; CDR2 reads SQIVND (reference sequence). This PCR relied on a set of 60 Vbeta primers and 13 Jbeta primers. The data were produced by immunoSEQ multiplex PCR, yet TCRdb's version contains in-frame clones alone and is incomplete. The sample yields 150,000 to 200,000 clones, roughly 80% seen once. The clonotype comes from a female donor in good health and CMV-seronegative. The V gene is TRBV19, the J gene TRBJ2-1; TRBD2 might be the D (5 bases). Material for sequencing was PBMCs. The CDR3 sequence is CASKVGITNNEQFF. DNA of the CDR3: TGTGCCAGTAAGGTCGGGATAACTAACAATGAGCAGTTCTTC.